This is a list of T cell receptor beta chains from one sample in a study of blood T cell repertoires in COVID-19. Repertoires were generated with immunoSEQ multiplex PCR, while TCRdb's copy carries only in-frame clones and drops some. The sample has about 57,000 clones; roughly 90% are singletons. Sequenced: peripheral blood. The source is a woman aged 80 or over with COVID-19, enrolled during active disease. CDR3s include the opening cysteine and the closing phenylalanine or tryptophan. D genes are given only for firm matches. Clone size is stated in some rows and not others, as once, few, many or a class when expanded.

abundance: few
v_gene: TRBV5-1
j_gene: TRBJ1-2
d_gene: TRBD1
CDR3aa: CASSPITGDYGYTF
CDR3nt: TGCGCCAGCAGCCCGATTACAGGGGACTATGGCTACACCTTC

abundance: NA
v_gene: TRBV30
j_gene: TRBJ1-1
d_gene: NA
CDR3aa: CAWSGIPGEAFF
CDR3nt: TGTGCCTGGAGTGGAATACCGGGAGAAGCTTTCTTT

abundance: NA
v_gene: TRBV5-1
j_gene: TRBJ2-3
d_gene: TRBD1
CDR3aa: CASSLGAGGTWTDTQYF
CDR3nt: TGCGCCAGCAGCTTGGGTGCAGGGGGTACTTGGACAGATACGCAGTATTTT

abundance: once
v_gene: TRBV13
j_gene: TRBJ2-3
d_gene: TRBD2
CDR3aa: CASSDRLAGGHITQYF
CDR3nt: TGTGCCAGCAGCGACAGACTAGCGGGGGGACATATAACGCAGTATTTT

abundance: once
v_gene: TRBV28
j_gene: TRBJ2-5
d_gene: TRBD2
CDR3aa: CASSRGGKKYQETQYF
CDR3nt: TGTGCCAGCAGTCGCGGGGGGAAGAAGTACCAAGAGACCCAGTACTTC

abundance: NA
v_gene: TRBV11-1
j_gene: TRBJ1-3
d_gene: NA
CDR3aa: CASNSGTGNTIYF
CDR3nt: TGTGCCAGCAACTCGGGGACTGGAAACACCATATATTTT

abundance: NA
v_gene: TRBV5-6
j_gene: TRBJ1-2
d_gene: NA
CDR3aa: CASSLDSYYGYTF
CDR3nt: TGTGCCAGCAGCTTGGACAGTTACTATGGCTACACCTTC

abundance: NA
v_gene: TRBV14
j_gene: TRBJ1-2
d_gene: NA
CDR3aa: CASSQDREKTYGYTF
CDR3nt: TGTGCCAGCAGCCAAGATCGGGAGAAAACCTATGGCTACACCTTC

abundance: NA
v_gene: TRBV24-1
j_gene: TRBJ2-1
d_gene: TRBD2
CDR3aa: CATSDSSGGMYNEQFF
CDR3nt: TGTGCCACCAGTGACTCTAGCGGGGGGATGTACAATGAGCAGTTCTTC

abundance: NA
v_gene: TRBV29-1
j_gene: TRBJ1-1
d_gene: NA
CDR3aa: CSAYKPGLNTEAFF
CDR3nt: TGCAGCGCGTACAAGCCGGGACTCAACACTGAAGCTTTCTTT

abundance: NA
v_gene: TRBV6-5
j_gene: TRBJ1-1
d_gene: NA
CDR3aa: CASSSDLTAKAFF
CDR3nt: TGTGCCAGCAGTTCTGATTTGACAGCTAAAGCTTTCTTT

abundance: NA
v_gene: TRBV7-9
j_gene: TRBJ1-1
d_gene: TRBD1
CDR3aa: CASSRPGGSEAFF
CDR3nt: TGTGCCAGCAGCCGACCAGGGGGGTCGGAAGCTTTCTTT

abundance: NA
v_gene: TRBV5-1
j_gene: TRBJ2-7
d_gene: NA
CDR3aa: CASTTGGPTYEQYF
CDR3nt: TGCGCCAGCACCACCGGGGGGCCGACCTACGAGCAGTACTTC

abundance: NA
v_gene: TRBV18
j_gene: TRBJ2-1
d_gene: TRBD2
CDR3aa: CASSPLSSRGGYNEQFF
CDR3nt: TGTGCCAGCTCACCACTCAGTAGCCGGGGGGGATACAATGAGCAGTTCTTC